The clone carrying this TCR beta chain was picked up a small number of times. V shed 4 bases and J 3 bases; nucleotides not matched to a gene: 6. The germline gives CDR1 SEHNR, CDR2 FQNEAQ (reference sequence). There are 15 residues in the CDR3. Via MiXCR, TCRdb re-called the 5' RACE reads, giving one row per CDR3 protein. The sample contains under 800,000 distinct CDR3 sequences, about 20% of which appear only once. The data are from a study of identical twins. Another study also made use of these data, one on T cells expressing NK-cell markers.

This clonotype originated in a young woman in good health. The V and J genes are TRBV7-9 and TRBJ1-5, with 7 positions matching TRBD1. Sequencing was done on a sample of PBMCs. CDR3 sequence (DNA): TGTGCCAGCAGCTGGGGGGACAGCTTCAATCAGCCCCAGCATTTT. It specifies CASSWGDSFNQPQHF.